The 23 T cell receptor beta chains listed next were all sequenced from one sample in a study of blood T cell repertoires in COVID-19. Data came from immunoSEQ multiplex PCR; TCRdb stores just in-frame clones and leaves some out. In the table there are roughly 120,000 clones, 70% to 80% of which are singletons. The source material was peripheral blood. The receptors stem from an older man with acute or convalescent COVID-19.

This sequence joins TRBV24-1 and TRBJ2-4; D is possibly TRBD2 (5 bases). The CDR3 has 16 amino acids. Trimming cost V 1 base and J 3 bases, with 12 bases left between them. Germline CDR1 KGHDR, CDR2 SFDVKD. The CDR3, as DNA: TGTGCCACCAGTGATTTTCCCCGGGGTGGCAAAAACATTCAGTACTTC. It translates to CATSDFPRGGKNIQYF.

The chain couples TRBV12-3 or TRBV12-4 to TRBJ2-1, with TRBD2 identical over 11 bases. The CDR3 has 13 residues. V shed 5 bases, J shed 15 bases, and the junction held 9 bases outside the gene matches. The CDR3 here is CASSTTSGIRLFF. The CDR3, as DNA: TGTGCCAGCAGTACGACTAGCGGGATAAGGCTGTTCTTC.

The rearrangement links TRBV2 to TRBJ2-2; D uncertain. The V end lost 5 bases, the J end lost 4 bases, and 14 bases lay between the germline ends. Germline V gene sequence: CDR1 SNHLY, CDR2 FYNNEI. This CDR3 has 15 amino acids. The CDR3 DNA follows: TGTGCCAGCAGTCACGACGGCCGGGTCACCGGGGAGCTGTTTTTT. This encodes CASSHDGRVTGELFF.

The chain couples TRBV18 to TRBJ2-1, with 7 bases identical to TRBD1. This CDR3 comprises 16 residues. From germline, CDR1 is KGHSH and CDR2 LQKENI. Trimming at V came to 1 base and at J to 7 bases, leaving 10 bases not matched to a gene. The CDR3 loop reads CASSPLDRVIGNEQFF. As DNA, the CDR3 is TGTGCCAGCTCACCACTTGACAGGGTCATAGGTAATGAGCAGTTCTTC.

The chain couples TRBV3-1 (or the pseudogene TRBV3-2) to TRBJ2-1, with D possibly TRBD1 on 6 matching bases. Trimming stripped 6 bases from V and 5 bases from J, with 17 bases between. Germline V gives CDR1 LGHDT, CDR2 YNNKEL (reference sequence). The CDR3 is 15 amino acids. DNA of the CDR3: TGTGCCAGCAGGAAAACCGGGACACCCAACAATGAGCAGTTCTTC. Translation: CASRKTGTPNNEQFF.

This chain uses TRBV24-1 with TRBJ2-1, with D tentatively TRBD2 (6 bases). This CDR3 contains 15 residues. The germline gives CDR1 KGHDR, CDR2 SFDVKD. V was shortened by 3 bases and J by 9 bases, with 17 bases between the two germline ends. The CDR3, as DNA: TGTGCCACCAGTGATCTCCGGGACTCTGCCGGTGAGCAGTTCTTC. Amino acids: CATSDLRDSAGEQFF.

The V call is TRBV19, the J call TRBJ1-3; D is ambiguous. CDR1 LNHDA and CDR2 SQIVND come from the germline V gene (reference sequence). The CDR3 loop spans 16 amino acids. Trimming left V 7 bases short and J 0 bases short, with 16 bases between. CDR3 region: CASTYAGPRSGNTIYF. CDR3 in DNA: TGTGCCAGTACATACGCAGGTCCTCGCTCTGGAAACACCATATATTTT.

This rearrangement joins TRBV30 to TRBJ1-4; weak D call: TRBD1 (5 bases). V lost 1 base, J lost 0 bases, and 6 bases lay in between. The CDR3 is made up of 14 amino acids. CDR1 and CDR2 from the germline V gene are GTSNPN and SVGIG (reference sequence). The CDR3 DNA follows: TGTGCCTGGAGTGGGGGCGCAACTAATGAAAAACTGTTTTTT. This encodes CAWSGGATNEKLFF.

This chain connects TRBV9 to TRBJ2-5; maybe TRBD2 (6 bases). CDR3 length: 14 amino acids. Trimming cost V 0 bases and J 4 bases, with 10 bases left between them. CDR1 and CDR2 from the germline V gene are SGDLS and YYNGEE. CDR3 region: CASSVDGSVETQYF. The CDR3 DNA sequence: TGTGCCAGCAGCGTAGACGGGAGCGTAGAGACCCAGTACTTC.

The chain employs TRBV12-3 or TRBV12-4 and TRBJ1-1; weak D call: TRBD1 (5 bases). Trimming took off 5 bases at V and 5 bases at J, with 12 bases between the two ends. The CDR3 spans 13 residues. CDR3 amino acids: CASSHQGWTEAFF. As DNA, the CDR3 is TGTGCCAGCAGTCATCAGGGTTGGACTGAAGCTTTCTTT.

The chain carries TRBV18 and TRBJ2-5, with 8 bases matching TRBD1. Trimming cost V 8 bases and J 5 bases; bases outside gene matches: 13. CDR3 size: 15 residues. Germline CDR1 and CDR2: KGHSH and LQKENI. This CDR3 is CASTTTGEGRETQYF. CDR3 DNA sequence: TGTGCCAGCACTACGACAGGGGAAGGTCGGGAGACCCAGTACTTC.

This chain joins TRBV28 and TRBJ1-1, with TRBD1 as a possible D gene (5 bases). Trimming took off 3 bases at V and 5 bases at J, with 16 bases between the two ends. The CDR3 contains 15 residues. Germline assignment: CDR1 MDHEN and CDR2 SYDVKM. This CDR3 is CASSFPQAGRTEAFF. As DNA, the CDR3 is TGTGCCAGCAGTTTTCCCCAGGCAGGGCGAACTGAAGCTTTCTTT.

This chain joins TRBV7-2 and TRBJ1-3; 8 bases are a match to TRBD1. Unmatched junction bases numbered 5, after V lost 4 bases and J lost 3 bases. Germline-derived CDR1 and CDR2 are SGHTA and FQGNSA. There are 15 residues in the CDR3. CDR3 protein: CASSYDRGDGNTIYF. The CDR3 DNA reads TGTGCCAGCAGCTACGACAGGGGTGATGGAAACACCATATATTTT. Looking up the rest from reference TRBV7-2 and TRBJ1-3 gives the full variable domain: GAGVSQSPSNKVTEKGKDVELRCDPISGHTALYWYRQSLGQGLEFLIYFQGNSAPDKSGLPSDRFSAERTGGSVSTLTIQRTQQEDSAVYLCASSYDRGDGNTIYFGEGSWLTVV.

In this sample, this clone turned up a few times. The chain couples TRBV27 to TRBJ2-1; 8 nucleotides line up with TRBD1. Trimming removed 3 bases from V and 6 bases from J; junction bases left unmatched: 7. The CDR3 runs to 15 residues. Germline V gene lookup returns CDR1 MNHEY and CDR2 SMNVEV (reference sequence). As DNA, the CDR3 is TGTGCCAGCAGTTTTGAGTTGACAGGGGTCAATGAGCAGTTCTTC. Amino acid sequence: CASSFELTGVNEQFF.

The chain joins TRBV19 to TRBJ1-1; 12 nucleotides agree with TRBD1. V dropped 5 bases and J dropped 3; count of bases not matched to a gene: 10. The CDR3 runs 17 residues. CDR1 LNHDA and CDR2 SQIVND come from the germline V gene (reference sequence). The CDR3 nucleotides read TGTGCCAGTAGTCCACACCCCGGGACAGGGGGCGACACTGAAGCTTTCTTT. Protein: CASSPHPGTGGDTEAFF.

Here the CDR3 reads CASSAGTGGAWAKNIQYF. The CDR3 DNA follows: TGTGCCAGCAGCGCCGGGACAGGGGGCGCTTGGGCCAAAAACATTCAGTACTTC. This sequence joins TRBV5-4 and TRBJ2-4, with 12 bases identical to TRBD1. The CDR3 contains 18 residues. The trim removed 4 bases at V and 1 base at J, leaving 9 bases unmatched. Germline loops: CDR1 SGHNT, CDR2 YYREEE (reference sequence).

This clone has just one count. The chain couples TRBV20-1 to TRBJ2-7; D ambiguous. The CDR3 loop spans 13 amino acids. In germline, CDR1 is DFQATT, CDR2 SNEGSKA (reference sequence). V lost 3 bases and J lost 1, with 10 bases in between. CDR3 region: CSASTPFSYEQYF. The CDR3 region has the DNA TGCAGTGCTAGTACACCGTTTTCCTACGAGCAGTACTTC.

The V gene is TRBV10-1, the J gene TRBJ2-7; no reliable D call. V lost 3 bases and J lost 3, with 9 bases in between. The CDR3 sequence is 13 residues long. Germline CDR1 is WNHNN and CDR2 is SYGVQD (reference sequence). The CDR3 nucleotides are TGCGCCAGCAGTGATTCCAGAGGCTACGAGCAGTACTTC. It encodes CASSDSRGYEQYF.

The rearrangement links TRBV28 to TRBJ1-2; TRBD1 matches 9 bases. This CDR3 has 11 residues. The germline CDR1 and CDR2 sequences are MDHEN and SYDVKM. The J segment lost 8 bases and the V segment lost 6 bases, leaving 1 base of the junction unmatched. The CDR3 spells CASSDRGGYTF. CDR3 coding DNA: TGTGCCAGCAGCGACAGGGGGGGCTACACCTTC.

The rearrangement joins TRBV5-1 to TRBJ2-5, with TRBD1 identical over 8 bases. CDR1 is SGHRS and CDR2 is YFSETQ in the germline V gene. The CDR3 has 16 residues. V lost 8 bases and J lost 5; bases outside the gene matches: 17. The CDR3 DNA reads as TGCGCCAGGTTTCATTCCGACAGGGGCCAGGTCGAGACCCAGTACTTC. Protein: CARFHSDRGQVETQYF.

This rearrangement joins TRBV7-8 to TRBJ2-7; 13 bases fit TRBD2. Germline V CDR1 and CDR2: SGHVS, FQNEAQ. The CDR3 runs 16 residues. V lost 1 base and J lost 6; bases outside the gene matches: 6. In DNA form, the CDR3 reads TGTGCCAGCAGCTTAGGGACTAGCGGGAGAACCGCCGAGCAGTACTTC. As protein: CASSLGTSGRTAEQYF.

The genes are TRBV9 and TRBJ2-5, with D possibly matching TRBD2 (7 bases). The germline V and J ends were trimmed by 2 bases and 1 base, with 12 bases remaining between them. This CDR3 has 15 amino acids. From germline, CDR1 is SGDLS and CDR2 YYNGEE. This CDR3 is CASSVGGGSQETQYF. The CDR3 nucleotides are TGTGCCAGCAGCGTCGGCGGGGGCTCCCAAGAGACCCAGTACTTC.

The CDR3 DNA is TGTGCCAGCAGGGTAGGCAGGGGAACCTACGAGCAGTACTTC. Its protein is CASRVGRGTYEQYF. This rearrangement joins TRBV6-6 to TRBJ2-7; D is perhaps TRBD1 (6 bases). V was trimmed by 6 bases and J by 2 bases, leaving 14 bases between them. Germline lookup yields CDR1 MNHNY and CDR2 SVGAGI (reference sequence). This CDR3 contains 14 residues.